This T cell receptor (beta chain) originates from a study of blood T cell repertoires in COVID-19. Study-wide background: Acute and convalescent COVID-19 samples came from the United States, Italy and Spain. PBMCs, B-cell-depleted T cells, or T cells provided the cDNA or gDNA that made up the material.

The authors' processing: Amplification with reference gene primers provided the estimates of nucleated cell counts. Libraries were prepared by immunoSEQ multiplex PCR; TCRdb keeps only in-frame clonotypes and omits some of them. V and J calls and clone size are copied from that table; D and trimming were computed from the DNA. The sample lists fewer than 350,000 clones, approximately 88% occurring once. The CDR3 runs to 14 residues. The germline V gene has CDR1 LGHNA and CDR2 YSLEER. Trimming shortened V by 1 base and J by 2 bases, and 8 bases separated the two germline ends. This clonotype was obtained from a man aged 18-30 years with active or convalescent COVID-19. The chain joins TRBV4-3 to TRBJ1-1; no clear D gene. Specimen: peripheral blood. CDR3 DNA: TGCGCCAGCAGCCAAGTTTACAGTAACACTGAAGCTTTCTTT. This translates into CASSQVYSNTEAFF.